Shown below are 27 T cell receptor beta chains from a single sample sequenced in a study of vaccination and CD4 T cells after COVID-19. No cognate antigen is known for these TCRs. Treatment meaning: approximately 11-day PBMC culture with coronavirus spike peptide pools or control peptides (ViraFEST assay). Cultured CD4+ T cell DNA was sequenced using the Oncomine TCR Beta short-read assay. TCRdb analysed the PCR reads with MiXCR anew, one entry per CDR3 protein. The sample has about 28,000 distinct CDR3 sequences; approximately 66% are singletons. The sequencing here drew on CD4+ T cells from blood, cultured in vitro, taken after SARS-CoV-2 vaccination. The receptors were sampled from a human donor who received a COVID-19 vaccine.

This clonotype was seen only a few times. The CDR3 region has the DNA TGTGCCAGCAGTTACTCCTCGGGTACCAATCAGCCCCAGCATTTT. Amino acid sequence: CASSYSSGTNQPQHF. J is TRBJ1-5 and V is TRBV6-5; D remains ambiguous. The germline gives CDR1 MNHEY, CDR2 SVGAGI. The CDR3 has 15 residues. The V end lost 0 bases, the J end lost 3 bases, and 9 bases lay between the germline ends.

This sequence joins TRBV7-3 and TRBJ2-2; D call uncertain. CDR1 SGHTA and CDR2 FQGTGA come from the germline V gene. Between the trimmed V and J ends, which lost 2 bases and 1 base, there was a span of 14 bases. CDR3 length: 17 residues. The chain's CDR3 is CASSLGPSTQNTGELFF. The DNA of the CDR3 is TGTGCCAGCAGCTTAGGTCCCTCAACACAGAACACCGGGGAGCTGTTTTTT.

In this sample, this clonotype turned up a few times. The J gene is TRBJ1-2, the V gene TRBV6-5, with D unclear. With 0 bases removed from V and 0 bases from J, the gap between germline ends came to 5 bases. CDR1 and CDR2 (germline): MNHEY, SVGAGI. The CDR3 sequence is 14 residues long. The CDR3 DNA reads TGTGCCAGCAGTTACTCCGGCACTAACTATGGCTACACCTTC. Residues: CASSYSGTNYGYTF.

The rearrangement uses TRBV27 and TRBJ2-3, with D perhaps being TRBD1 or TRBD2 (5 bases each). V dropped 6 bases and J dropped 5 bases, with 12 bases sitting between them. The CDR3 runs 13 residues. Germline assignment: CDR1 MNHEY and CDR2 SMNVEV (reference sequence). CDR3 nucleotides: TGTGCCAGCAGCGGGATAAGGGGAGATACGCAGTATTTT. Protein sequence: CASSGIRGDTQYF.

This clonotype was counted a few times. This chain joins TRBV5-1 and TRBJ2-3; 8 nucleotides agree with TRBD2. With 8 bases clipped from V and 3 bases from J, the junction kept 8 bases outside the gene matches. Per the germline V gene, CDR1 is SGHRS and CDR2 is YFSETQ. CDR3 length: 14 residues. CDR3 residues: CASKSGLGTDTQYF. In nucleotides, the CDR3 is TGCGCCAGTAAATCGGGACTAGGGACAGATACGCAGTATTTT.

The chain employs TRBV6-1 and TRBJ1-3, with D perhaps matching TRBD1 (6 bases). Germline CDR1 and CDR2: MNHNS and SASEGT. V lost 3 bases and J lost 0, with 12 bases in between. The CDR3 runs to 16 residues. This CDR3 reads CASSEIQGHSGNTIYF. In DNA form, the CDR3 reads TGTGCCAGCAGTGAGATTCAGGGACACTCTGGAAACACCATATATTTT.

V and J are TRBV10-2 and TRBJ2-7, with 15 bases identical to TRBD2. Looked up from germline, CDR1 is WSHSY and CDR2 is SAAADI. Germline trimming cut 7 bases from V and 2 bases from J; bases unmatched to any gene: 9. CDR3 length equals 17 residues. CDR3 sequence reads: CASTRTSGGDSPYEQYF. DNA of the CDR3: TGCGCCAGCACTCGGACTAGCGGGGGGGACTCTCCCTACGAGCAGTACTTC.

This CDR3 is CASSSSGGVYETQYF. For the CDR3, the DNA is TGCGCCAGCAGCTCCAGCGGGGGGGTCTACGAGACCCAGTACTTC. The rearrangement links TRBV5-1 to TRBJ2-5, with 10 bases lining up with TRBD2. CDR1 is SGHRS, CDR2 YFSETQ, per germline. CDR3 length: 15 amino acids. V shed 3 bases and J 5 bases; nucleotides not matched to a gene: 7.

This rearrangement joins TRBV14 to TRBJ1-3; 7 nucleotides line up with TRBD1. The CDR3 sequence is 18 residues long. Germline CDR1 reads SGHDN; CDR2 reads FVKESK. With 1 base clipped from V and 2 bases from J, the junction kept 11 bases outside the gene matches. The CDR3 coding sequence is TGTGCCAGCAGCCAAGTGGGTTTCGACAGGGCCGCTGGAAACACCATATATTTT. Amino acids: CASSQVGFDRAAGNTIYF.

CDR3 DNA sequence: TGTGCCAGCAGCCTAGGTGTGGCCGGGGAGCTGTTTTTT. This translates into CASSLGVAGELFF. This chain connects TRBV12-3 or TRBV12-4 to TRBJ2-2; D gene unclear. Trimming pared 6 bases from V and 6 bases from J, leaving 11 bases between. The CDR3 is 13 residues long.

V gene TRBV18 combines with J gene TRBJ1-5; 7 positions agree with TRBD1. This CDR3 region has 14 residues. Germline assignment: CDR1 KGHSH and CDR2 LQKENI. The V segment lost 2 bases and the J segment 6 bases; nucleotides outside the gene matches: 4. The CDR3 nucleotides are TGTGCCAGCTCACCAACAGGGGAGGGTCAGCCCCAGCATTTT. Its translation: CASSPTGEGQPQHF.

The chain carries TRBV6-5 and TRBJ2-7; D unresolved. CDR1 is MNHEY, CDR2 SVGAGI, per germline. The V end was cut by 6 bases, the J end by 2 bases, with 11 bases between. The CDR3 has 13 residues. In DNA form, the CDR3 reads TGTGCCAGCAGCGACTCGACCCCCTACGAGCAGTACTTC. This gives the protein CASSDSTPYEQYF.

The chain couples TRBV6-2 or TRBV6-3 to TRBJ2-3; D not certain. Trimming left V 3 bases short and J 6 bases short, with 4 bases between. This CDR3 spans 11 amino acids. Germline V lookup: CDR1 MNHEY, CDR2 SVGEGT. CDR3 sequence reads: CASSYPDTQYF. The CDR3 coding sequence is TGTGCCAGCAGTTATCCGGATACGCAGTATTTT.

This chain connects TRBV25-1 to TRBJ1-2; no reliable D call. CDR1 and CDR2 from the germline V gene are MGHDK and SYGVNS. V was pared by 4 bases and J by 2 bases, with 14 bases between. The CDR3 consists of 15 residues. This CDR3 is CASSAPGRTNYGYTF. CDR3 in DNA: TGTGCCAGCAGTGCGCCTGGTAGAACCAACTATGGCTACACCTTC.

V usage is TRBV7-2 and J usage is TRBJ2-2, with TRBD1 matching over 7 bases. With V trimmed by 4 bases and J by 4 bases, 9 bases remained unmatched. Germline CDR1 reads SGHTA; CDR2 reads FQGNSA. The CDR3 is made up of 16 amino acids. The CDR3 reads CASSSTTGVFTGELFF. CDR3 DNA sequence: TGTGCCAGCAGCTCAACAACAGGGGTCTTCACCGGGGAGCTGTTTTTT.

This rearrangement joins TRBV6-1 to TRBJ1-3; 11 positions agree with TRBD1. The CDR3 totals 15 residues. J was trimmed by 4 bases and V by 5 bases; bases with no gene match: 4. Germline V lookup: CDR1 MNHNS, CDR2 SASEGT. CDR3 DNA: TGTGCCAGCAGTCTCGGACAGGGGGCAGGAAACACCATATATTTT. Translation: CASSLGQGAGNTIYF.

V gene TRBV30 combines with J gene TRBJ1-3, with D possibly being TRBD1 (6 bases). Germline-derived CDR1 and CDR2 are GTSNPN and SVGIG (reference sequence). With 3 bases removed from V and 0 bases from J, the gap between germline ends came to 12 bases. The CDR3 runs 15 residues. The CDR3 loop reads CAWRPNRDSGNTIYF. CDR3 coding DNA: TGTGCCTGGAGGCCGAACAGGGACTCTGGAAACACCATATATTTT.

A single count supports this clonotype. The chain links TRBV20-1 to TRBJ2-1, with 9 bases that match TRBD2. Germline V gives CDR1 DFQATT, CDR2 SNEGSKA (reference sequence). The CDR3 sequence is 15 residues long. The V and J ends lost 1 base and 6 bases, in that order; junction bases with no gene match: 7. DNA for the CDR3: TGCAGTGCTAGAGCCGGGACTAGCCCCTCCAATGAGCAGTTCTTC. Translated, it gives CSARAGTSPSNEQFF.

This rearrangement joins TRBV20-1 to TRBJ2-2, with D perhaps matching TRBD2 (6 bases). Germline assignment: CDR1 DFQATT and CDR2 SNEGSKA (reference sequence). CDR3 length: 16 amino acids. Trimming removed 0 bases at V and 6 bases at J, with 17 bases between. The CDR3 protein is CSARDEGLPAAGELFF. CDR3 nucleotides: TGCAGTGCTAGAGATGAAGGACTACCTGCTGCCGGGGAGCTGTTTTTT.

Only one count was recorded for this clonotype. V usage is TRBV20-1 and J usage is TRBJ2-3; D is unclear. The CDR3 has 13 residues. Germline CDR1 DFQATT, CDR2 SNEGSKA (reference sequence). V was shortened by 2 bases and J by 3 bases, with 9 bases between the two germline ends. CDR3 protein: CSARSVWTDTQYF. The CDR3 DNA reads TGCAGTGCTAGATCTGTATGGACAGATACGCAGTATTTT.

The chain joins TRBV6-1 to TRBJ1-1, with 7 nucleotides matching TRBD1. CDR3 size: 14 residues. V dropped 5 bases and J dropped 5; count of bases not matched to a gene: 8. In germline, CDR1 is MNHNS, CDR2 SASEGT. The CDR3 bases are TGTGCCAGCAGTCTTAGGGGGCGGGGGACTGAAGCTTTCTTT. Translated: CASSLRGRGTEAFF.

The chain has TRBV24-1 and TRBJ2-5; TRBD2 aligns across 10 bases. The ends lost 3 bases at V and 5 bases at J; junction bases unmatched: 5. The germline gives CDR1 KGHDR, CDR2 SFDVKD. This CDR3 has 15 residues. The DNA for the CDR3 is TGTGCCACCAGTGATCCTGGGACTAGCGTGGAGACCCAGTACTTC. Protein sequence: CATSDPGTSVETQYF.

The chain's CDR3 is CASSHMGLLGVPQETQYF. The CDR3 nucleotides read TGTGCCAGCAGCCATATGGGGTTACTGGGGGTTCCTCAAGAGACCCAGTACTTC. The chain employs TRBV6-1 and TRBJ2-5; possibly TRBD1 or TRBD2 for D (5 bases each). V was clipped by 6 bases and J by 2 bases, with 25 bases between them. Germline CDR1 MNHNS, CDR2 SASEGT. There are 18 residues in the CDR3.

The CDR3 here is CASSRPGLPMNTEAFF. The DNA of the CDR3 is TGTGCCAGCAGTCGTCCAGGGCTTCCCATGAACACTGAAGCTTTCTTT. This chain links TRBV28 with TRBJ1-1, with TRBD1 as a possible D gene (5 bases). The CDR3 loop spans 16 amino acids. V shed 5 bases and J shed 0 bases, with 16 bases lying between them. Germline V gene lookup returns CDR1 MDHEN and CDR2 SYDVKM.

The chain carries TRBV6-5 and TRBJ1-5; D unclear. This CDR3 contains 15 residues. The V gene lost 4 bases and the J gene lost 0 bases, with 10 bases spanning the gap. CDR1 is MNHEY, CDR2 SVGAGI, per germline. CDR3 protein: CASSSRASSNQPQHF. Written as DNA, the CDR3 is TGTGCCAGCAGTTCACGGGCCTCTAGCAATCAGCCCCAGCATTTT.

The V gene is TRBV7-9, the J gene TRBJ2-2; TRBD2 is a possible D gene (6 bases). Between the trimmed V and J ends, which lost 5 bases and 7 bases, there was a span of 17 bases. Germline-derived CDR1 and CDR2 are SEHNR and FQNEAQ (reference sequence). The CDR3 is made up of 15 amino acids. This CDR3 reads CASSEGTGFGGELFF. CDR3 DNA sequence: TGTGCCAGCAGCGAAGGGACTGGCTTTGGCGGGGAGCTGTTTTTT.

CDR3 DNA sequence: TGTGCCAGCCGGGAGATGATGAACACTGAAGCTTTCTTT. It yields the protein CASREMMNTEAFF. V and J are TRBV7-9 and TRBJ1-1, with no clear D. The V end lost 8 bases, the J end lost 0 bases, and 10 bases lay between the germline ends. Germline CDR1 is SEHNR and CDR2 is FQNEAQ (reference sequence). The CDR3 spans 13 residues.